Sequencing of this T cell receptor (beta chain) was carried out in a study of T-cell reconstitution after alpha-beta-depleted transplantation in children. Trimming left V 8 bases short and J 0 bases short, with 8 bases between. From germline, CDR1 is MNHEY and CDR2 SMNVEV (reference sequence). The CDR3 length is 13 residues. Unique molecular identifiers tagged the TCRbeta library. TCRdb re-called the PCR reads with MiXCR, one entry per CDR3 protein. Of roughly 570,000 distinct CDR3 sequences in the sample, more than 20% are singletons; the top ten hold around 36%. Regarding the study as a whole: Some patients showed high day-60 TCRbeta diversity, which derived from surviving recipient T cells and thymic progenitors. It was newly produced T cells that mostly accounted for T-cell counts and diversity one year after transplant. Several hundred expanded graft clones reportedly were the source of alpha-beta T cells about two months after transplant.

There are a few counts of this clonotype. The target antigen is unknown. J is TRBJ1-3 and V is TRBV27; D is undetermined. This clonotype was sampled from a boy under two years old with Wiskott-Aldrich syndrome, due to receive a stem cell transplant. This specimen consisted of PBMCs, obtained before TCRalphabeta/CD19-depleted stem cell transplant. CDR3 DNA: TGTGCCAGCGGAAAGCTCTCTGGAAACACCATATATTTT. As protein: CASGKLSGNTIYF.